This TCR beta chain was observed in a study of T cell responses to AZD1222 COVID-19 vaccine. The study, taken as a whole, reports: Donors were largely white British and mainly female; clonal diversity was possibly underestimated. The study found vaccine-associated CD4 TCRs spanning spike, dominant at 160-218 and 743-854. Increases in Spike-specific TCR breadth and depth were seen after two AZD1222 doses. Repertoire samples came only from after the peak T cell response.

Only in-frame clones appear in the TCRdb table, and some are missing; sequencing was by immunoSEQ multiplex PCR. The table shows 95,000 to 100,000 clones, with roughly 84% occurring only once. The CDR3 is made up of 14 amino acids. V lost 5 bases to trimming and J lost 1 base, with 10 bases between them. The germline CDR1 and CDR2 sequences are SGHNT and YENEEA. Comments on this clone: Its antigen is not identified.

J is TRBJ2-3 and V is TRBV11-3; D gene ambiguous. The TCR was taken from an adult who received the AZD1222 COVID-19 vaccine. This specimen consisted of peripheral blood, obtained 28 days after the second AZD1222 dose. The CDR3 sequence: CASSPRTGTDTQYF. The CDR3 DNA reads TGTGCCAGCAGCCCTAGGACCGGCACAGATACGCAGTATTTT.